The sequence of this TCR beta chain was determined in a study of OX40 agonist ivuxolimab in advanced cancers. Assay used: immunoSEQ multiplex PCR; TCRdb lists only in-frame clones, some missing. The sample has 50,000 to 70,000 clones; around 85% are singletons. Germline V gene data show CDR1 as SGHRS and CDR2 as YFSETQ. This CDR3 has 17 residues. J gave up 2 bases and V 4 bases, and 14 bases lay outside the gene matches. The starting material was CD4+ or CD8+ T cells sorted from blood, obtained in a trial of the OX40 agonist ivuxolimab. The TCR was taken from an adult with an advanced solid tumor such as melanoma, head and neck, liver or kidney cancer. V and J are TRBV5-1 and TRBJ2-7; 8 bases fit TRBD2. For the CDR3, the DNA is TGCGCCAGCAGCCAAACCACCGTGACTAGCGTTCCCTACGAGCAGTACTTC. This codes for CASSQTTVTSVPYEQYF.